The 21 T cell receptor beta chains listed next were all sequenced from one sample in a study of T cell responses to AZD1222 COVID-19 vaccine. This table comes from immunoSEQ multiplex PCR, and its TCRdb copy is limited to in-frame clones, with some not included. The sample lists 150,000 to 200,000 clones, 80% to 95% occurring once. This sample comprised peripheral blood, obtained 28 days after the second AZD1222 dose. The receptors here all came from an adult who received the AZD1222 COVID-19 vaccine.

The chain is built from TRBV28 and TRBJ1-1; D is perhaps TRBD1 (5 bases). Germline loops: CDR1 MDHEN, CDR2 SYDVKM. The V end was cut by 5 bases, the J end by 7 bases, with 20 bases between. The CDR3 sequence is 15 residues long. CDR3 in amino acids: CASSPTHTGGNEAFF. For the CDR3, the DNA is TGTGCCAGCAGTCCAACACATACGGGGGGTAATGAAGCTTTCTTT.

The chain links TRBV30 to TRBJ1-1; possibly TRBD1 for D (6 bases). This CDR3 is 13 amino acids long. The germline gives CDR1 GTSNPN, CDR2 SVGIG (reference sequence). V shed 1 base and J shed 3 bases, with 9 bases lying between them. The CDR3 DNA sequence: TGTGCCTGGAGTGCTCAGGGGTACACTGAAGCTTTCTTT. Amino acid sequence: CAWSAQGYTEAFF. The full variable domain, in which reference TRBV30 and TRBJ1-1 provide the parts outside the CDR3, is SQTIHQWPATLVQPVGSPLSLECTVEGTSNPNLYWYRQAAGRGLQLLFYSVGIGQISSEVPQNLSASRPQDRQFILSSKKLLLSDSGFYLCAWSAQGYTEAFFGQGTRLTVV.

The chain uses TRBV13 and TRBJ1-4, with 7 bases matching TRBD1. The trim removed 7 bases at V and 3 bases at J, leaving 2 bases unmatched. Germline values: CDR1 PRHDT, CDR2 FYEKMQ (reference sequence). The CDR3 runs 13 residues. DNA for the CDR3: TGTGCCAGCACCGGGACAGCTAATGAAAAACTGTTTTTT. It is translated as CASTGTANEKLFF.

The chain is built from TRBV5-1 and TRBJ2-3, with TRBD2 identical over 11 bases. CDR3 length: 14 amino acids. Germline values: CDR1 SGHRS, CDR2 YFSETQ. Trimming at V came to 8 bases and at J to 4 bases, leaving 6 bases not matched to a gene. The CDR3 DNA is TGCGCCAGTTACCGACTAGCGGGACCAGATACGCAGTATTTT. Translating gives CASYRLAGPDTQYF.

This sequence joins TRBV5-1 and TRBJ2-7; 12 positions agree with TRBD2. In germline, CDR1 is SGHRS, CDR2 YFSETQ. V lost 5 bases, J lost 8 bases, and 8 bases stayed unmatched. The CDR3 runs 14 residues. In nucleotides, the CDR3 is TGCGCCAGCAGTAAGACTAGCGGGAGCGTACAGCAGTACTTC. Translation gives CASSKTSGSVQQYF.

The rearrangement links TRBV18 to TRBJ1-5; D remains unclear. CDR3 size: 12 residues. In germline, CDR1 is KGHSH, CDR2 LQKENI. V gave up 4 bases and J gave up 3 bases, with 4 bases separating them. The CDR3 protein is CASSLPNQPQHF. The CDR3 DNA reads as TGTGCCAGCTCACTTCCCAATCAGCCCCAGCATTTT.

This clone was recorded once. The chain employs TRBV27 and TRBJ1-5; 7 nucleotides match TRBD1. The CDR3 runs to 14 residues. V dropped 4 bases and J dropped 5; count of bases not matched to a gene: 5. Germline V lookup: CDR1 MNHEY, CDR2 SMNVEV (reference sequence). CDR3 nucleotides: TGTGCCAGCAGTTCCGGGACAGCCTATCAGCCCCAGCATTTT. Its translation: CASSSGTAYQPQHF.

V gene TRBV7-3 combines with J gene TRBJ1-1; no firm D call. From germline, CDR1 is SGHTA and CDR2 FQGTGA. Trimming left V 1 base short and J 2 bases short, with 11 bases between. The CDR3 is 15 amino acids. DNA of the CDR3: TGTGCCAGCAGCTTAATGGGTGGCAGAAACACTGAAGCTTTCTTT. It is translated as CASSLMGGRNTEAFF.

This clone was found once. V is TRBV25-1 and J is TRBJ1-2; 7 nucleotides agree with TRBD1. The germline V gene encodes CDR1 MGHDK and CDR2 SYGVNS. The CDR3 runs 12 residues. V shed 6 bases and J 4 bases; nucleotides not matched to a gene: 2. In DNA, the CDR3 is TGTGCCAGCAGCTACAGGGGCTATGGCTACACCTTC. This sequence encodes CASSYRGYGYTF.

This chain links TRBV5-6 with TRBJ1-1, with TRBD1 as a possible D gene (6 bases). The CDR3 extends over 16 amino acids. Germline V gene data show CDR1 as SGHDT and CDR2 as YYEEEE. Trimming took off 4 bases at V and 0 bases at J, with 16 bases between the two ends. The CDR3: CASSLRDNRLNTEAFF. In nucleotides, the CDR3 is TGTGCCAGCAGCCTAAGGGACAACCGATTGAACACTGAAGCTTTCTTT.

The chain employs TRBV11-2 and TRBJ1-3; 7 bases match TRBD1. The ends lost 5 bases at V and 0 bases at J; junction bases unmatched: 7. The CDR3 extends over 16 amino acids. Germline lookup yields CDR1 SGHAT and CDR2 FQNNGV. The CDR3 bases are TGTGCCAGCAGCCCAACGGGACAGAGCTCTGGAAACACCATATATTTT. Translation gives CASSPTGQSSGNTIYF.

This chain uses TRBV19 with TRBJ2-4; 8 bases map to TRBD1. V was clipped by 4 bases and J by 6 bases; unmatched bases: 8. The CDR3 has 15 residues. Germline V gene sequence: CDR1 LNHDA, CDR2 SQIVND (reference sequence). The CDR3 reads CASSTRTGSGNIQYF. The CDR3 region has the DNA TGTGCCAGTAGTACTCGGACAGGGTCCGGAAACATTCAGTACTTC. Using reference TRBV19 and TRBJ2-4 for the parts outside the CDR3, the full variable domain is DGGITQSPKYLFRKEGQNVTLSCEQNLNHDAMYWYRQDPGQGLRLIYYSQIVNDFQKGDIAEGYSVSREKKESFPLTVTSAQKNPTAFYLCASSTRTGSGNIQYFGAGTRLSVL.

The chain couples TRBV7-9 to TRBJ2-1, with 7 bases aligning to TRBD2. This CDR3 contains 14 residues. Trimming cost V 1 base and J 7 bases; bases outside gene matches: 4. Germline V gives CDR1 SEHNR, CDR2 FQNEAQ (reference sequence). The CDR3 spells CASSLVGGSNEQFF. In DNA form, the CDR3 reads TGTGCCAGCAGCTTAGTGGGCGGGAGTAATGAGCAGTTCTTC.

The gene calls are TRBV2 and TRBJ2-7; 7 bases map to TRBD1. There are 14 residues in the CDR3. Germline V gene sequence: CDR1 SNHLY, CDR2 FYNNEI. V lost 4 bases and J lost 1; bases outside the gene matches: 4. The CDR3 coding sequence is TGTGCCAGCAGTGCGACAGGGATTTCCTACGAGCAGTACTTC. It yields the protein CASSATGISYEQYF.

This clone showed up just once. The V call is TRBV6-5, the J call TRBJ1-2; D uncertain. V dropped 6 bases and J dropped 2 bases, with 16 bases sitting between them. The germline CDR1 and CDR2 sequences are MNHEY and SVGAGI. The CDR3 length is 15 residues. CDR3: CASSDWYRPNYGYTF. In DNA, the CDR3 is TGTGCCAGCAGCGACTGGTACAGACCGAACTATGGCTACACCTTC.

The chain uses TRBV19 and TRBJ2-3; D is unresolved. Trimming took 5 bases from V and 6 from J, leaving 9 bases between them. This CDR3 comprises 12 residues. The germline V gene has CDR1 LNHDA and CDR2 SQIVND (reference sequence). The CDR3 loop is CASSFPDDTQYF. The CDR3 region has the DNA TGTGCCAGTAGTTTTCCCGATGATACGCAGTATTTT.

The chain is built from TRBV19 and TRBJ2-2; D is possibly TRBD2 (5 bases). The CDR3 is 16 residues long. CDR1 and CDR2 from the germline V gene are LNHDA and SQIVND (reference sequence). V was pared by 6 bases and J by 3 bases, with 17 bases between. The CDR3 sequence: CASSLELVKYTGELFF. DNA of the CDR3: TGTGCCAGTAGCTTGGAACTAGTTAAGTACACCGGGGAGCTGTTTTTT.

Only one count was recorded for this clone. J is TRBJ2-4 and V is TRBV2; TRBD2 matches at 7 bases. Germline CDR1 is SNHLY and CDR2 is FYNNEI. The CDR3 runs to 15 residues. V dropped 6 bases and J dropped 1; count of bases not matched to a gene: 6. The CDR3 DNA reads TGTGCCAGCAGCGGGGGAGGGGTGGCCAAAAACATTCAGTACTTC. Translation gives CASSGGGVAKNIQYF.

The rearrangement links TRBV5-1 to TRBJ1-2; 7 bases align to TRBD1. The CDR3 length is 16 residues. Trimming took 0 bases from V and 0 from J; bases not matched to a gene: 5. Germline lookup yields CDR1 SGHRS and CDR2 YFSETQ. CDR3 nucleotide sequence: TGCGCCAGCAGCTTGGCCTGGACAGGAGCTAACTATGGCTACACCTTC. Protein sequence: CASSLAWTGANYGYTF.

CDR3 nucleotide sequence: TGTGCCAGCAGTCGAGGGCCGGGGGCTGAAGCTTTCTTT. Translation gives CASSRGPGAEAFF. The chain is built from TRBV28 and TRBJ1-1; the D gene is possibly TRBD1 (5 bases). This CDR3 has 13 amino acids. Germline CDR1 and CDR2: MDHEN and SYDVKM. The V and J ends lost 5 bases and 6 bases respectively, with 13 bases between them.

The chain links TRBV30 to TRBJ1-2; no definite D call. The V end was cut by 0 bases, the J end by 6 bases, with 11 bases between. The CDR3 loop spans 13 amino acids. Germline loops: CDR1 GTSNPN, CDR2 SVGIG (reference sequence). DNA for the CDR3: TGTGCCTGGAGTGTTGGGCAGCTTGATGGCTACACCTTC. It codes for CAWSVGQLDGYTF.